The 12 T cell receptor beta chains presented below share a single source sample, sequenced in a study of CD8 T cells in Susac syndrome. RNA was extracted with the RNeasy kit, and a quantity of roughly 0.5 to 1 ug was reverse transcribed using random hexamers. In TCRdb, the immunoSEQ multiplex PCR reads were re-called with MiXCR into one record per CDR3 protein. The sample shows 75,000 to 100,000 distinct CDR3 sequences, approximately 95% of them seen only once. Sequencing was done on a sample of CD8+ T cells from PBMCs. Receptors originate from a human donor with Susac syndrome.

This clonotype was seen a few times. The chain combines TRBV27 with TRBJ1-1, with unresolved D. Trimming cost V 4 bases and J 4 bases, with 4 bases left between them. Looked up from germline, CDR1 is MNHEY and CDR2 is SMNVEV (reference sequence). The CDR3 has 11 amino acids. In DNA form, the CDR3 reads TGTGCCAGCAGTTCTTCCACTGAAGCTTTCTTT. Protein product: CASSSSTEAFF.

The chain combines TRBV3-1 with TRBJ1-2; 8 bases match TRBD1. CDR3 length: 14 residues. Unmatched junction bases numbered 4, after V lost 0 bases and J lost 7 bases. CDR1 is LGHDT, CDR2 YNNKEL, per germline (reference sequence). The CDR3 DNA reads TGTGCCAGCAGCCAAGATTTCACAGGGGGTGGCTACACCTTC. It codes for CASSQDFTGGGYTF.

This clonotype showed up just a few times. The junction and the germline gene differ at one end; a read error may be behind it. The CDR3 spells CASSFGGNQPQHF. Here the CDR3 DNA reads TGTGCCAGCAGTTTTGGGGGAAATCAGCCCCAGCATTTT. V gene TRBV5-1 combines with J gene TRBJ1-5; TRBD1 might be the D (5 bases). The CDR3 loop spans 13 amino acids. Germline CDR1 SGHRS, CDR2 YFSETQ.

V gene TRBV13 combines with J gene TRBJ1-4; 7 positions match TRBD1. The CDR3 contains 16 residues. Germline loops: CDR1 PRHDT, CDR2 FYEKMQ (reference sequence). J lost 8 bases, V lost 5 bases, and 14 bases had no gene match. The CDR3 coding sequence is TGTGCCAGCAGCGAGGGACAGCGCCCGGGTTGGGAAAAACTGTTTTTT. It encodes CASSEGQRPGWEKLFF. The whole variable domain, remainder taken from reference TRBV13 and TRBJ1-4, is AAGVIQSPRHLIKEKRETATLKCYPIPRHDTVYWYQQGPGQDPQFLISFYEKMQSDKGSIPDRFSAQQFSDYHSELNMSSLELGDSALYFCASSEGQRPGWEKLFFGSGTQLSVL.

The CDR3, as DNA: TGTGCCAGCAGTTGGCAGGGACCAAATCAGCCCCAGCATTTT. This codes for CASSWQGPNQPQHF. The V gene is TRBV27, the J gene TRBJ1-5, with a weak D call TRBD1 (5 bases). Trimming removed 4 bases from V and 4 bases from J, with 11 bases in between. Germline V lookup: CDR1 MNHEY, CDR2 SMNVEV (reference sequence). The CDR3 has 14 amino acids.

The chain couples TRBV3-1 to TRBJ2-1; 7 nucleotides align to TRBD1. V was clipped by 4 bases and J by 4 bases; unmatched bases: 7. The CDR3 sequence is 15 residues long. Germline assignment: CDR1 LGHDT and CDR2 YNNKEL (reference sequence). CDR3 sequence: CASSRGQSSYNEQFF. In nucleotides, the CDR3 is TGTGCCAGCAGCCGGGGACAGTCCTCATACAATGAGCAGTTCTTC.

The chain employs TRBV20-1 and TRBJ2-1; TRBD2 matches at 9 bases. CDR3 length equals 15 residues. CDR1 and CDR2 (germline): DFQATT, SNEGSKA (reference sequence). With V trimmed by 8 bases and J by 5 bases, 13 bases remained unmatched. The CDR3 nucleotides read TGCAGTCTCCTCGGAGAGGCTAGCGGGGACAATGAGCAGTTCTTC. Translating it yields CSLLGEASGDNEQFF.

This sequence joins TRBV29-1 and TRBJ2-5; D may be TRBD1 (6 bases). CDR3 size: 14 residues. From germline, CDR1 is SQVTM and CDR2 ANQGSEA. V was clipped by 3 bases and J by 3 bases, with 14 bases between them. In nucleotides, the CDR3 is TGCAGCGTTGAGGGGTGGGCAGGGGAAGAGACCCAGTACTTC. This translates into CSVEGWAGEETQYF.

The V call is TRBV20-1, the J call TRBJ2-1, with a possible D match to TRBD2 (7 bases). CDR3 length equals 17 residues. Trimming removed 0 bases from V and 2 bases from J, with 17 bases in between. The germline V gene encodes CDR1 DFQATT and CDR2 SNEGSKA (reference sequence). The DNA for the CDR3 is TGCAGTGCTAGAGATCTGAGGGGGGAGGGACCCTACAATGAGCAGTTCTTC. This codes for CSARDLRGEGPYNEQFF.

The CDR3 spells CSVRAAEGVTPGELFF. For the CDR3, the DNA is TGCAGCGTTAGGGCGGCGGAGGGGGTCACGCCCGGGGAGCTGTTTTTT. V is TRBV29-1 and J is TRBJ2-2; TRBD1 or TRBD2 may be the D gene (6 bases each). CDR1 is SQVTM, CDR2 ANQGSEA, per germline. The CDR3 has 16 amino acids. V was cut by 5 bases and J by 6 bases, with 22 bases left in between.

The CDR3 sequence is CASTPRELSGANVLTF. DNA for the CDR3: TGTGCCAGCACGCCGCGGGAGCTCTCTGGGGCCAACGTCCTGACTTTC. This sequence joins TRBV7-9 and TRBJ2-6; 7 bases are shared with TRBD2. Trimming removed 7 bases from V and 0 bases from J; junction bases left unmatched: 6. This CDR3 region has 16 residues. Germline CDR1 and CDR2: SEHNR and FQNEAQ (reference sequence).

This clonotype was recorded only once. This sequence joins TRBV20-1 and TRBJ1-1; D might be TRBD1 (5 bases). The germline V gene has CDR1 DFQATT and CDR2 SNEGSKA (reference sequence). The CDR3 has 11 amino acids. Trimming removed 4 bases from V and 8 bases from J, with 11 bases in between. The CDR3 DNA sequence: TGCAGTGCTACAGGGACCCCAGAAGCTTTCTTT. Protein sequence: CSATGTPEAFF.